Here is one T cell receptor (beta chain) with its context. Its recognized antigen is unknown. Base qualities are not at hand, and no much larger clone is one base apart. The V end loses 2 bases and the J end loses 5 bases, and a stretch of 13 bases separates them. The CDR3 spans 15 residues, from the cysteine through the phenylalanine. Only the CDR3 DNA is retained, 45 bases long and in frame from the first base. According to the germline V gene, CDR1 reads MNHEY and CDR2 reads SVGAGI. Donors were about 36 systemically healthy Caucasian individuals from Russia aged roughly 6 to 95 years. Each donor gave about 10 milliliters of peripheral blood, drawn into EDTA-treated Vacutainer tubes. Ficoll-Paque density-gradient centrifugation was used to isolate PBMCs, with at least 7 million obtained per sample. Total RNA was extracted from PBMCs with Trizol reagent, with at least 6 micrograms obtained per sample. For every donor, an aliquot of PBMCs went through flow cytometry to measure the percentages of naive CD45RAhigh/CD27high T cells.

Library preparation was by 5' RACE. TCRdb shows the sequencer as Illumina HiSeq 2500. A second PCR of roughly 6 to 12 cycles was run with a J-beta primer mix and a sample-barcoded 5' primer. A unique molecular identifier was introduced onto each TCR beta cDNA molecule by a template-switch 5' adaptor carrying 12 random nucleotides. Each sample yielded at least 2.5 million CDR3-containing paired-end reads. All of the RNA was converted into first-strand cDNA using the Mint cDNA synthesis kit, with a TRBC-specific oligonucleotide serving as the primer. All cDNA was treated with uracil-DNA glycosylase and then went through a first 18-cycle PCR with the universal primers M1SS and BC2_uni_R. The authors' analysis ran thus. For normalization, 1 million high-quality reads were randomly selected from each sample, with every read carrying a distinct molecular identifier. Instead of being binned into consensus sequences, reads with shared molecular identifiers were discarded. MiTCR, with a Q25 quality threshold and the strictest error-elimination algorithm, was used for CDR3 identification, clonotype clustering and error correction. A nonparametric unseen species model using Euler transformation provided a lower-bound estimate of total TCR beta diversity. Using fastp at Q25 and MiXCR, TCRdb reprocessed the public reads and kept productive beta chains. Identical CDR3 protein sequences are pooled into one entry, listed with their most common genes and DNA. The V and J calls come from TCRdb's annotation, not from the publication. Here the sample has hundreds of thousands of distinct CDR3 sequences; around 68% occur a single time. Jointly, the top ten make up 25% to 35% of the sample.

The data stem from a study of blood T cells in healthy people across ages (dated by TCRdb to the mid-2010s). The study in broad terms: In model experiments, roughly one uniquely barcoded TCR beta cDNA molecule per two T cells was captured by template switching. To track age-related changes in TCR beta repertoire diversity, the study relied on deep sequencing normalized with unique cDNA molecular identifiers. Donors were grouped into four age groups: young (average roughly 17 years), middle-aged (under 40), aged (62) and long-lived (roughly 80). To avoid experimental bias, donors of different ages were distributed randomly across sequencing lanes. For two donors (one aged 18 to 30 and one aged 80 or older), the study analyzed two additional independent replicas of 1 million unique cDNA reads from the same blood draw.

Broad study findings and their caveats: Because donor CMV infection status was unknown, age-related changes in expanded clonotypes were potentially confounded. Total diversity estimates from one million sequenced T cells were considered lower bounds and underestimates. The long-lived group showed more naive CD4+ T cells, fewer expanded clones and increased TCR diversity than the aged group, suggesting age selection. Since profiling was done on bulk unsorted PBMCs, naive and antigen-experienced compartments could not be conclusively compared. There was a strong correlation between observed TCR beta diversity and the percentage of naive T cells measured by flow cytometry. Observed TCR beta diversity per million T cells fell roughly linearly with age, and a significant reduction was already apparent by age about 36.

This receptor was obtained from a man aged 25 to 40 in good health. Material: blood. The sequence is built from TRBV6-5 and TRBJ1-5; possibly the D gene is TRBD1, per 5 matching bases. In nucleotides, the sequence is TGTGCCAGCAGTTACCTCCCAGGGCGGGATCAGCCCCAGCATTTT. Its protein is CASSYLPGRDQPQHF.